A single sample gave rise to the 22 T cell receptor beta chains below, sequenced in a study of T cell repertoires in cytomegalovirus infection. TCRdb redid the calling of the reads with MiXCR, one entry per CDR3 protein. Here the sample spans 250,000 to 300,000 distinct CDR3 sequences, around 13% being singletons. Material for sequencing was PBMCs. The receptors derive from a human donor in good health (CMV status not recorded). Some clones in this sample may be carry-over from other donors' samples.

This clonotype showed up many times. V and J are TRBV28 and TRBJ1-3; TRBD1 is a possible D gene (5 bases). The CDR3 totals 15 residues. CDR1 and CDR2 (germline): MDHEN, SYDVKM. Trimming cost V 3 bases and J 4 bases, with 13 bases left between them. The CDR3 loop reads CASSFGGNLGNTIYF. In nucleotides, the CDR3 is TGTGCCAGCAGTTTCGGGGGGAACCTCGGAAACACCATATATTTT.

This clonotype was detected ten times or more. This chain joins TRBV7-2 and TRBJ2-7; D not certain. The CDR3 has 13 residues. V dropped 3 bases and J dropped 1 base, with 7 bases sitting between them. The germline gives CDR1 SGHTA, CDR2 FQGNSA. CDR3 sequence reads: CASSFPVSYEQYF. CDR3 DNA: TGTGCCAGCAGCTTTCCCGTTTCCTACGAGCAGTACTTC.

This clonotype came up many times. The rearrangement links TRBV28 to TRBJ2-7; unclear D gene. V lost 8 bases to trimming and J lost 6 bases, with 8 bases between them. This CDR3 spans 10 amino acids. Germline CDR1 reads MDHEN; CDR2 reads SYDVKM. The CDR3 protein is CASGSSEQYF. CDR3 nucleotides: TGTGCCAGCGGGTCTAGCGAGCAGTACTTC.

This clonotype was recorded many times. The J gene is TRBJ1-5, the V gene TRBV20-1, with no clear D. Between the trimmed V and J ends, which lost 2 bases and 9 bases, there was a span of 11 bases. Germline V gene data show CDR1 as DFQATT and CDR2 as SNEGSKA (reference sequence). There are 12 residues in the CDR3. Here the CDR3 reads CSARSGKLPQHF. DNA for the CDR3: TGCAGTGCTAGAAGCGGGAAATTGCCCCAGCATTTT.

The chain links TRBV20-1 to TRBJ2-1, with unresolved D. The CDR3 is made up of 11 amino acids. V was shortened by 3 bases and J by 4 bases, with 4 bases between the two germline ends. In germline, CDR1 is DFQATT, CDR2 SNEGSKA (reference sequence). CDR3 coding DNA: TGCAGTGCTAGTTTATACAATGAGCAGTTCTTC. Protein: CSASLYNEQFF.

This clonotype was detected only a few times. The J gene is TRBJ1-1, the V gene TRBV12-3 or TRBV12-4, with unresolved D. Trimming shortened V by 3 bases and J by 0 bases, and 8 bases separated the two germline ends. The CDR3 is made up of 14 amino acids. The CDR3 protein is CASSFNSMNTEAFF. The CDR3 DNA follows: TGTGCCAGCAGTTTCAACAGCATGAACACTGAAGCTTTCTTT.

This chain connects TRBV19 to TRBJ2-5; D call uncertain. This CDR3 contains 15 residues. Between the trimmed V and J ends, which lost 3 bases and 1 base, there was a span of 12 bases. CDR1 LNHDA and CDR2 SQIVND come from the germline V gene (reference sequence). The CDR3 loop is CASSINDGFQETQYF. The DNA of the CDR3 is TGTGCCAGTAGTATCAACGACGGATTCCAAGAGACCCAGTACTTC.

This chain joins TRBV10-3 and TRBJ2-7; 11 positions match TRBD2. Germline loops: CDR1 ENHRY, CDR2 SYGVKD. J lost 6 bases, V lost 8 bases, and 9 bases had no gene match. This CDR3 is 14 amino acids long. As DNA, the CDR3 is TGTGCCATCGCACTACTAGCGGGAGAGGGCGAGCAGTACTTC. It encodes CAIALLAGEGEQYF.

This clonotype was seen repeatedly, ten times or more. V usage is TRBV5-5 and J usage is TRBJ2-7; 8 nucleotides agree with TRBD1. The CDR3 spans 13 residues. Trimming took 5 bases from V and 1 from J; bases not matched to a gene: 2. Germline V gene data show CDR1 as SGHKS and CDR2 as YYEKEE (reference sequence). CDR3 sequence reads: CASRTGDSYEQYF. The CDR3 nucleotides read TGTGCCAGCAGGACAGGGGATTCCTACGAGCAGTACTTC. Variable domain in full (rest from reference TRBV5-5 and TRBJ2-7): DAGVTQSPTHLIKTRGQQVTLRCSPISGHKSVSWYQQVLGQGPQFIFQYYEKEERGRGNFPDRFSARQFPNYSSELNVNALLLGDSALYLCASRTGDSYEQYFGPGTRLTVT.

The V and J genes are TRBV5-4 and TRBJ1-6; 9 positions match TRBD1. Germline V gene lookup returns CDR1 SGHNT and CDR2 YYREEE (reference sequence). Trimming at V came to 3 bases and at J to 7 bases, leaving 8 bases not matched to a gene. The CDR3 extends over 16 amino acids. CDR3 DNA: TGTGCCAGCAGCTCTCCGGGACAGGGATTAAATTCACCCCTCCACTTT. This gives the protein CASSSPGQGLNSPLHF.

The chain's CDR3 is CASSQERQNYSNQPQHF. As DNA, the CDR3 is TGTGCCAGCAGCCAAGAACGGCAGAATTATAGCAATCAGCCCCAGCATTTT. V gene TRBV14 combines with J gene TRBJ1-5; no clear D. This CDR3 region has 17 residues. Germline CDR1 and CDR2: SGHDN and FVKESK. The V end lost 0 bases, the J end lost 0 bases, and 12 bases lay between the germline ends.

This clonotype appeared many times. This chain links TRBV28 with TRBJ1-3; D call uncertain. Germline V gene lookup returns CDR1 MDHEN and CDR2 SYDVKM. V was cut by 2 bases and J by 2 bases, with 10 bases left in between. CDR3 length: 15 residues. CDR3 amino acids: CASSLDAVAGNTIYF. CDR3 coding DNA: TGTGCCAGCAGTTTAGATGCAGTAGCTGGAAACACCATATATTTT. Complete variable domain (other parts from reference TRBV28 and TRBJ1-3): DVKVTQSSRYLVKRTGEKVFLECVQDMDHENMFWYRQDPGLGLRLIYFSYDVKMKEKGDIPEGYSVSREKKERFSLILESASTNQTSMYLCASSLDAVAGNTIYFGEGSWLTVV.

Concerning this clonotype itself: This clone may be a read error of a much larger clone one base away. The chain is built from TRBV5-5 and TRBJ2-5; the D is unclear. This CDR3 is 14 amino acids long. Germline V gives CDR1 SGHKS, CDR2 YYEKEE (reference sequence). The CDR3 DNA sequence: TGTGCCAGCAGCTTGCTTCAGAGTCAAGAGGCCCAGTACTTC. It encodes CASSLLQSQEAQYF.

This clonotype showed up many times. V usage is TRBV12-3 or TRBV12-4 and J usage is TRBJ1-1; D unresolved. Between the trimmed V and J ends, which lost 1 base and 1 base, there was a span of 7 bases. The CDR3 has 14 residues. The CDR3 loop reads CASSLVGPNTEAFF. CDR3 coding DNA: TGTGCCAGCAGTTTAGTCGGACCGAACACTGAAGCTTTCTTT.

This clonotype showed up many times. This chain links TRBV28 with TRBJ2-1; 7 bases fit TRBD2. This CDR3 is 15 amino acids long. V lost 5 bases to trimming and J lost 8 bases; unmatched junction nucleotides: 12. Looked up from germline, CDR1 is MDHEN and CDR2 is SYDVKM. The CDR3 region is CASSVGGEGPHEQFF. The DNA of the CDR3 is TGTGCCAGCAGTGTGGGGGGGGAGGGCCCCCATGAGCAGTTCTTC.

The table lists this clonotype with many counts. The chain carries TRBV12-3 or TRBV12-4 and TRBJ1-2; D call uncertain. V lost 4 bases to trimming and J lost 8 bases, with 20 bases between them. This CDR3 spans 15 amino acids. The CDR3 sequence is CASSSRPVSVGGYTF. DNA of the CDR3: TGTGCCAGCAGTTCCCGACCCGTATCGGTGGGGGGCTACACCTTC.

This clonotype was picked up many times. The chain joins TRBV19 to TRBJ1-1, with 7 bases matching TRBD1. The CDR3 spans 16 residues. V lost 3 bases, J lost 0 bases, and 7 bases stayed unmatched. Germline V gene sequence: CDR1 LNHDA, CDR2 SQIVND (reference sequence). Here the CDR3 reads CASSIDRAPLNTEAFF. In DNA, the CDR3 is TGTGCCAGTAGTATCGACAGGGCTCCCCTGAACACTGAAGCTTTCTTT.

The V gene is TRBV20-1, the J gene TRBJ1-6; D not resolved. Germline loops: CDR1 DFQATT, CDR2 SNEGSKA (reference sequence). This CDR3 contains 15 residues. Deletions cut 2 bases from V and 7 bases from J, with 15 bases between. CDR3 sequence: CSARRPPDRNSPLHF. The CDR3 DNA is TGCAGTGCTAGAAGGCCACCGGATCGGAATTCACCCCTCCACTTT.

This clonotype has a count of ten or more. CDR3 DNA: TGTGCCAGCAGCCAAGATTGGGGGATCTCTGGAAACACCATATATTTT. This sequence encodes CASSQDWGISGNTIYF. The chain uses TRBV4-2 and TRBJ1-3, with D tentatively TRBD1 (5 bases). V was pared by 0 bases and J by 0 bases, with 9 bases between. The CDR3 has 16 amino acids. CDR1 is LGHNA and CDR2 is YNFKEQ in the germline V gene.

Many counts were recorded for this clonotype. Here the CDR3 DNA reads TGTGCCAGCAGTTTAGCGATTGGGCGGGGGACTAGGGCTTTCTTT. Amino acid sequence: CASSLAIGRGTRAFF. V and J are TRBV12-3 or TRBV12-4 and TRBJ1-1; weak D call: TRBD1 (5 bases). CDR3 length equals 15 residues. V lost 0 bases, J lost 11 bases, and 19 bases lay in between.

This chain joins TRBV29-1 and TRBJ1-2; 8 bases line up with TRBD1. The CDR3 has 15 amino acids. From germline, CDR1 is SQVTM and CDR2 ANQGSEA. After removal of 2 bases from V and 3 bases from J, the junction contained 8 bases not matched to a gene. The CDR3 bases are TGCAGCGTTGAACCCCGTGGGACAGGTGACTATGGCTACACCTTC. The encoded protein is CSVEPRGTGDYGYTF.

This clonotype was counted many times. The chain combines TRBV15 with TRBJ2-3; D tentatively fits TRBD1 or TRBD2 (5 bases each). Germline lookup yields CDR1 LNHNV and CDR2 YYDKDF (reference sequence). This CDR3 comprises 15 residues. V lost 4 bases and J lost 3, with 14 bases in between. The CDR3 nucleotides read TGTGCCACCAGCAACCCCACTGGGGGTACAGATACGCAGTATTTT. Its translation is CATSNPTGGTDTQYF. The variable domain in full, completed from reference TRBV15 and TRBJ2-3, reads DAMVIQNPRYQVTQFGKPVTLSCSQTLNHNVMYWYQQKSSQAPKLLFHYYDKDFNNEADTPDNFQSRRPNTSFCFLDIRSPGLGDTAMYLCATSNPTGGTDTQYFGPGTRLTVL.